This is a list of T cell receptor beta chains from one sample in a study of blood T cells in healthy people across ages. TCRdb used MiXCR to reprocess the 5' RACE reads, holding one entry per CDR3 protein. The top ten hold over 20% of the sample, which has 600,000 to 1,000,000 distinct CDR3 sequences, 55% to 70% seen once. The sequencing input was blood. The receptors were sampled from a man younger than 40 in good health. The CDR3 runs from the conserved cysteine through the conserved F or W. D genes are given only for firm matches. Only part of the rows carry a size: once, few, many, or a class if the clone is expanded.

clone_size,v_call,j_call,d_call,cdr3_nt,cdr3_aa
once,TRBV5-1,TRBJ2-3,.,TGCGCCAGCAGCTCCCGGGTCTTGGGAGCAGATACGCAGTATTTT,CASSSRVLGADTQYF
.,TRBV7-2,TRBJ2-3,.,TGTGCCAGCAGCTTCGGGGACCAACTCCTGACGCAGTATTTT,CASSFGDQLLTQYF
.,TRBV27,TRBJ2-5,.,TGTGCCAGCAGTTTAAATACGAGGGGAGGGACCCAGTACTTC,CASSLNTRGGTQYF
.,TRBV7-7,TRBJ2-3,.,TGTGCCAGTAATAAGGCTAGCACAGATACGCAGTATTTT,CASNKASTDTQYF
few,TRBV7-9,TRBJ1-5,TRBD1,TGTGCCAGCAGCTTAGAGGGACAGGGGAATCAGCCCCAGCATTTT,CASSLEGQGNQPQHF
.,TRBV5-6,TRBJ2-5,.,TGTGCCAGCAGCTTGGCCGTGGGTAGGGAGACCCAGTACTTC,CASSLAVGRETQYF
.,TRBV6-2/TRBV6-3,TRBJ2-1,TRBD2,TGTGCCAGCATCGGGGCGGGAGATGAGCAGTTCTTC,CASIGAGDEQFF
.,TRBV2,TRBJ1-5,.,TGTGCCAGCAGAATACAGGGTGACAATCAGCCCCAGCATTTT,CASRIQGDNQPQHF
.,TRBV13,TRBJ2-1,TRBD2,TGTGCCAGCAGCCAAGGGACTAGTGGTGCCTACAATGAGCAGTTCTTC,CASSQGTSGAYNEQFF
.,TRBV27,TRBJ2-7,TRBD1,TGTGCCAGCAGTCCCACCCGACCGGGACAGGGACGTAGCGAGCAGTACTTC,CASSPTRPGQGRSEQYF
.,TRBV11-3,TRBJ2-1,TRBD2,TGTGCCAGCAGCTTAGCGACTAGCGGATACAATGAGCAGTTCTTC,CASSLATSGYNEQFF
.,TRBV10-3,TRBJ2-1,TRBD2,TGTGCCATCAGTGGCCCAGGGACTAGCGGGCAGAGCTCCTACAATGAGCAGTTCTTC,CAISGPGTSGQSSYNEQFF
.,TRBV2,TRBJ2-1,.,TGTGCCAGCAGTGAACGGGGGTTGAGGAATGAGCAGTTCTTC,CASSERGLRNEQFF
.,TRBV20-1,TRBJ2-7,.,TGCAGTGCCGCGACAGCGGCCTACGAGCAGTACTTC,CSAATAAYEQYF
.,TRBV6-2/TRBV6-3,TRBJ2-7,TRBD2,TGTGCCGGCAGTGACCTAGCGGGGGCCTACGAGCAGTACTTC,CAGSDLAGAYEQYF
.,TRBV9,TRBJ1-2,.,TGTGCCAGCAGCCCCGCGTTTCTTCCTGGCTACACCTTC,CASSPAFLPGYTF
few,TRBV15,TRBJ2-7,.,TGTGCCACCAGCAGAGGGTACGCCTACGAGCAGTACTTC,CATSRGYAYEQYF
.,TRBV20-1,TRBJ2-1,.,TGCAGTGCTAGGGGGCAGGGCGCCTACAATGAGCAGTTCTTC,CSARGQGAYNEQFF
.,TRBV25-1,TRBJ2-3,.,TGTGCCAGCAGTGCCATGGGGCGTCCAGGGGCGAGCCGCACAGATACGCAGTATTTT,CASSAMGRPGASRTDTQYF
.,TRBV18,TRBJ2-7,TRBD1,TGTGCCAGCTCCCAGGGACAGGAGGACTACGAGCAGTACTTC,CASSQGQEDYEQYF
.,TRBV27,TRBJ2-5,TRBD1,TGTGCCAGCAGTCCCGACAGGGGCGTGTACAATGAGCAGTACTTC,CASSPDRGVYNEQYF
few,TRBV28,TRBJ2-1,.,TGTGCCAGCAGTTTAGGTACTCTATACAATGAGCAGTTCTTC,CASSLGTLYNEQFF
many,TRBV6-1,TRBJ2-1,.,TGTGCCAGCAGTGAACCCGACGTCCCCAATGAGCAGTTCTTC,CASSEPDVPNEQFF
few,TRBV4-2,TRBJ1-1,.,TGTGCCAGCAGCCCTCCGGGACACGGAGATGAAGCTTTCTTT,CASSPPGHGDEAFF
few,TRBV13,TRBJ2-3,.,TGTGCCAGCAGCTTAGTGCGGCGTGATACGCAGTATTTT,CASSLVRRDTQYF
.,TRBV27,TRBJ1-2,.,TGTGCCAGCAGTCCCCCGAGGGGAGTCGGTGGCTACACCTTC,CASSPPRGVGGYTF
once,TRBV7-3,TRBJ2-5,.,TGTGCCAGCAGCCCCGGCAGTACAGAGACCCAGTACTTC,CASSPGSTETQYF
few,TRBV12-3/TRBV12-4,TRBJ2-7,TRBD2,TGTGCCAGCAGACCCCACGGGGGTAGGGAGGGTTCGTACGAGCAGTACTTC,CASRPHGGREGSYEQYF
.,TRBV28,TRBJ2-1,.,TGTGTCAGCAGTCCTGGCGGTGAGCAGTTCTTC,CVSSPGGEQFF
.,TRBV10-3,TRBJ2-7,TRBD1,TGTGCCATCATCGCGGACAGGGGCGGTAACTACGAGCAGTACTTT,CAIIADRGGNYEQYF
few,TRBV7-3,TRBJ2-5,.,TGTGCCAGCAGCACCCAACCCGGGCCGCAAGAGACCCAGTACTTC,CASSTQPGPQETQYF
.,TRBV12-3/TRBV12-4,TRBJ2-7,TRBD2,TGTGCCAGCAGTTCCTCCGGGACTAGCGGGAGCGGGTCCTACGAGCAGTACTTC,CASSSSGTSGSGSYEQYF
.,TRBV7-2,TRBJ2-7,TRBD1,TGTGCCAGCAGCTTTACTGGGACAGGTCAACCCTACGAGCAGTACTTC,CASSFTGTGQPYEQYF